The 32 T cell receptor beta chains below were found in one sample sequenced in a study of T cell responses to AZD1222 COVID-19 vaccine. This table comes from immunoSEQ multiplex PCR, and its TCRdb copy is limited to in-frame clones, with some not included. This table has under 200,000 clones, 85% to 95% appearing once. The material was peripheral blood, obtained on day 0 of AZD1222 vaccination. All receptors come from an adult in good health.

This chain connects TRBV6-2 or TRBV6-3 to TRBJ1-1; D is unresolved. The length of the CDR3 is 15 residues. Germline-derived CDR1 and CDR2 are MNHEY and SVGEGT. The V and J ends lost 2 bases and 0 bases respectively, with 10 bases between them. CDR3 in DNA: TGTGCCAGCAGTTACCCGCCCCGACTGAACACTGAAGCTTTCTTT. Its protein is CASSYPPRLNTEAFF.

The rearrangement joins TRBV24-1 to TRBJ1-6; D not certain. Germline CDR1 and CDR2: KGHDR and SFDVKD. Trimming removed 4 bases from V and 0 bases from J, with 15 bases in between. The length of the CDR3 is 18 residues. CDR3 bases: TGTGCCACCAGTGACCAGACCGGCCTCAGCTCCTATAATTCACCCCTCCACTTT. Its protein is CATSDQTGLSSYNSPLHF.

For the CDR3, the DNA is TGTGCCAGCAGCTTAGATCGCAGAGGACATGGTTCCCCCGAAGCTTTCTTT. This gives the protein CASSLDRRGHGSPEAFF. This chain uses TRBV11-2 with TRBJ1-1, with a possible D match to TRBD1 (5 bases). Germline V gives CDR1 SGHAT, CDR2 FQNNGV. This CDR3 is 17 amino acids long. Between the trimmed V and J ends, which lost 0 bases and 8 bases, there was a span of 22 bases.

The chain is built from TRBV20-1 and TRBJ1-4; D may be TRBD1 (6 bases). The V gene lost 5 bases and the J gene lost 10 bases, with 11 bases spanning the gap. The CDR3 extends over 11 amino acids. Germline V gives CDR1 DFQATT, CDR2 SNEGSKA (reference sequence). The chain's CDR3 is CSAATGGKLFF. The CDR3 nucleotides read TGCAGTGCTGCGACAGGAGGAAAACTGTTTTTT.

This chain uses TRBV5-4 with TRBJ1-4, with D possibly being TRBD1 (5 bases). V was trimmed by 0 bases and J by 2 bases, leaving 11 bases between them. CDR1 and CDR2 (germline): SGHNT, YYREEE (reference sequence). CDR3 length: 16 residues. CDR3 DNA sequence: TGTGCCAGCAGCTTGGATTCCAGGGCGACTAATGAAAAACTGTTTTTT. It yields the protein CASSLDSRATNEKLFF.

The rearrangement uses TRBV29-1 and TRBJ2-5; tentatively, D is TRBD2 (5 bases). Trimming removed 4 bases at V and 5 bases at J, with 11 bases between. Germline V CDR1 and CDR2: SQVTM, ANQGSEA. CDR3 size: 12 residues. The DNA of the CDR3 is TGCAGCGTTGTTTGGACGGGGGAGACCCAGTACTTC. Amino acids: CSVVWTGETQYF.

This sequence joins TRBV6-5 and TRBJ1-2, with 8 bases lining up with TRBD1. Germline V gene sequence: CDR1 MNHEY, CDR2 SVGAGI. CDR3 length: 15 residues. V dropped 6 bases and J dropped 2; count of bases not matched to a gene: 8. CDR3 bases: TGTGCCAGCAGCGGCCTCGGACAGGGAAACTATGGCTACACCTTC. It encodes CASSGLGQGNYGYTF.

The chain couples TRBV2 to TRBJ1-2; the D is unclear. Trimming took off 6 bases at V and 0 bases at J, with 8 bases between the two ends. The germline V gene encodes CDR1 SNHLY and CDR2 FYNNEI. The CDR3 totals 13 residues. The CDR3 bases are TGTGCCAGCAGGGGGAGGGCTAACTATGGCTACACCTTC. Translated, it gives CASRGRANYGYTF.

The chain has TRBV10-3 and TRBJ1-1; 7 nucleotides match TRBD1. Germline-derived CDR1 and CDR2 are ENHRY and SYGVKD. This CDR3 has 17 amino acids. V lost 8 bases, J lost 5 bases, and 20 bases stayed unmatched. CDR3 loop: CAIGGKNRGGSTTEAFF. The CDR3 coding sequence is TGTGCCATCGGGGGGAAAAACAGGGGAGGTAGTACGACTGAAGCTTTCTTT.

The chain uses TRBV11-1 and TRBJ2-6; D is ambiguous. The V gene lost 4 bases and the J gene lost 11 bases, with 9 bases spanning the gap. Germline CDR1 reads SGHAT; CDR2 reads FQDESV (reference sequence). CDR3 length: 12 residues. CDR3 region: CASSSGQYVLTF. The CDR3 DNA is TGTGCCAGCAGCTCCGGGCAGTACGTCCTGACTTTC.

The chain's CDR3 is CASRRGGLGTNEQFF. In DNA form, the CDR3 reads TGTGCCAGCAGAAGGGGTGGACTGGGAACCAATGAGCAGTTCTTC. The chain links TRBV14 to TRBJ2-1, with D perhaps being TRBD1 or TRBD2 (5 bases each). The CDR3 runs 15 residues. V was cut by 6 bases and J by 6 bases, with 18 bases left in between. Germline values: CDR1 SGHDN, CDR2 FVKESK.

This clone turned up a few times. CDR3 in amino acids: CASSQTTGPHYGYTF. DNA for the CDR3: TGTGCCAGCAGCCAAACGACAGGGCCGCACTATGGCTACACCTTC. V is TRBV3-1 (or the pseudogene TRBV3-2) and J is TRBJ1-2; TRBD1 matches 7 bases. Germline CDR1 is LGHDT and CDR2 is YNNKEL (reference sequence). V lost 2 bases, J lost 3 bases, and 6 bases stayed unmatched. This CDR3 spans 15 amino acids.

CDR3 nucleotide sequence: TGTGCCAGCAGTTTAGCGGGAGTGGAGACCCAGTACTTC. Amino acid sequence: CASSLAGVETQYF. This chain links TRBV12-3 or TRBV12-4 with TRBJ2-5, with D tentatively TRBD2 (5 bases). V was shortened by 0 bases and J by 5 bases, with 7 bases between the two germline ends. CDR3 size: 13 residues.

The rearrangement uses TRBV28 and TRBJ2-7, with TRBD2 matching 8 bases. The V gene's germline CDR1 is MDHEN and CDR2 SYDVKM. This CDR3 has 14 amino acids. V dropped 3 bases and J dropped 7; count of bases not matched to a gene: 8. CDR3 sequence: CASSFVRERGEQYF. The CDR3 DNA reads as TGTGCCAGCAGTTTCGTGCGGGAGCGGGGGGAGCAGTACTTC.

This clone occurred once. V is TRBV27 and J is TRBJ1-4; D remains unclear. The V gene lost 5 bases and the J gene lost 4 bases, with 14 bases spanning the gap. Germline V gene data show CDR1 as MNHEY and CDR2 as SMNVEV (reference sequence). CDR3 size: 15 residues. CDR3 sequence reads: CASSPHGRFNEKLFF. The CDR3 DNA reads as TGTGCCAGCAGTCCTCATGGACGGTTTAATGAAAAACTGTTTTTT.

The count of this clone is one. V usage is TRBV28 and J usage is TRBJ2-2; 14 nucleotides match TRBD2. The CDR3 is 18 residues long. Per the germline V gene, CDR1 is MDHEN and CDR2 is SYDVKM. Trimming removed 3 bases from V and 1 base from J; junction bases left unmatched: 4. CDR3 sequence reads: CASSFSGLAGVNTGELFF. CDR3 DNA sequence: TGTGCCAGCAGTTTTTCGGGACTAGCGGGAGTGAACACCGGGGAGCTGTTTTTT. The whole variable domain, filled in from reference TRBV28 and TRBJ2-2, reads DVKVTQSSRYLVKRTGEKVFLECVQDMDHENMFWYRQDPGLGLRLIYFSYDVKMKEKGDIPEGYSVSREKKERFSLILESASTNQTSMYLCASSFSGLAGVNTGELFFGEGSRLTVL.

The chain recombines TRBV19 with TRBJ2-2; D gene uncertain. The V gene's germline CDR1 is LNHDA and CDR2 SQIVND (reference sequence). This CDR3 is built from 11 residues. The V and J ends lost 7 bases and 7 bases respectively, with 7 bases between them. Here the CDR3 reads CASKGGGELFF. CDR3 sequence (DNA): TGTGCCAGTAAAGGTGGCGGGGAGCTGTTTTTT.

The CDR3 DNA reads as TGTGCCAGCAGCTTACAAACTAGCACAGATACGCAGTATTTT. Protein product: CASSLQTSTDTQYF. This rearrangement joins TRBV5-6 to TRBJ2-3; D gene unclear. V was cut by 2 bases and J by 0 bases, with 7 bases left in between. This CDR3 contains 14 residues. CDR1 and CDR2 (germline): SGHDT, YYEEEE.

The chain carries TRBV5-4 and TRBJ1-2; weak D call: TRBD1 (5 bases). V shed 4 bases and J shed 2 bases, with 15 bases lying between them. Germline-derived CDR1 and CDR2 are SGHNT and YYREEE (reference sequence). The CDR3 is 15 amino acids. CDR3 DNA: TGTGCCAGCAGCGAACCGGGACGGGGGAACTATGGCTACACCTTC. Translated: CASSEPGRGNYGYTF.

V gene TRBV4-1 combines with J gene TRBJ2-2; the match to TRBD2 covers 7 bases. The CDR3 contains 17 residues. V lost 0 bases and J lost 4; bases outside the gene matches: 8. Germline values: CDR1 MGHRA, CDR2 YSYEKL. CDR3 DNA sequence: TGCGCCAGCAGCCAAGATAGAAGGGAGGGGATCACCGGGGAGCTGTTTTTT. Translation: CASSQDRREGITGELFF.

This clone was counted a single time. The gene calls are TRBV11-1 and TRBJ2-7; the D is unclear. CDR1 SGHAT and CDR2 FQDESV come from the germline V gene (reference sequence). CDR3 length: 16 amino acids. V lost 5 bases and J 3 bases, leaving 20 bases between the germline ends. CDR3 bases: TGTGCCAGCAGCCCGGGCCTTCTCGGAAGGGTCTACGAGCAGTACTTC. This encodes CASSPGLLGRVYEQYF.

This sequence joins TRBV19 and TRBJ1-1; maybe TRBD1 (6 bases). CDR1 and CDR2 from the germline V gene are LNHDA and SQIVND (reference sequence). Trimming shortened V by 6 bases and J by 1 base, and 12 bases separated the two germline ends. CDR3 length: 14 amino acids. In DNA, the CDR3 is TGTGCCAGTAGCTGGACAGTACAGAACACTGAAGCTTTCTTT. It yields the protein CASSWTVQNTEAFF.

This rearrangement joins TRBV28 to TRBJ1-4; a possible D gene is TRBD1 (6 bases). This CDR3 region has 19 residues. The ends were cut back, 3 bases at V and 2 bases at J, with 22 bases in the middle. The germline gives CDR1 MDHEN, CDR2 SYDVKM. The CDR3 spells CASSFGLGGSVVTNEKLFF. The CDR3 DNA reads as TGTGCCAGCAGTTTTGGTCTAGGGGGTTCGGTGGTTACTAATGAAAAACTGTTTTTT.

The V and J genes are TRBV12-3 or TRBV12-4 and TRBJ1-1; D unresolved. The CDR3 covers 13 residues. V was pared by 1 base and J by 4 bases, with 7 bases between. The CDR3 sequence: CASSLGAPTEAFF. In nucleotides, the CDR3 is TGTGCCAGCAGTTTAGGGGCACCCACTGAAGCTTTCTTT.

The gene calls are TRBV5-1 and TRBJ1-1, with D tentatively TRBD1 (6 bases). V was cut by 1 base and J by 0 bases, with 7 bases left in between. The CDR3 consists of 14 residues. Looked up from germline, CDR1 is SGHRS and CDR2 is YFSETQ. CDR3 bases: TGCGCCAGCAGCTTGCACAGGGTGAACACTGAAGCTTTCTTT. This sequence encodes CASSLHRVNTEAFF.

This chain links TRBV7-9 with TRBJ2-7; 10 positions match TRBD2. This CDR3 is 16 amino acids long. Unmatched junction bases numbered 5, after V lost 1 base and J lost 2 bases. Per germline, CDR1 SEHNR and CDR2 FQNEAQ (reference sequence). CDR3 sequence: CASSLGSSGSPYEQYF. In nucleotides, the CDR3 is TGTGCCAGCAGCTTAGGGTCTAGCGGGAGCCCCTACGAGCAGTACTTC. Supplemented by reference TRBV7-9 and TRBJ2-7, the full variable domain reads DTGVSQNPRHKITKRGQNVTFRCDPISEHNRLYWYRQTLGQGPEFLTYFQNEAQLEKSRLLSDRFSAERPKGSFSTLEIQRTEQGDSAMYLCASSLGSSGSPYEQYFGPGTRLTVT.

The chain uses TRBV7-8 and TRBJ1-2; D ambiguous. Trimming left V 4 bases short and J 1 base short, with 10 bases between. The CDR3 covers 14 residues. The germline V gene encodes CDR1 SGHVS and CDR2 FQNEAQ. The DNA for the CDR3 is TGTGCCAGCAGCTCAGGCGGCTATAACTATGGCTACACCTTC. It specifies CASSSGGYNYGYTF.

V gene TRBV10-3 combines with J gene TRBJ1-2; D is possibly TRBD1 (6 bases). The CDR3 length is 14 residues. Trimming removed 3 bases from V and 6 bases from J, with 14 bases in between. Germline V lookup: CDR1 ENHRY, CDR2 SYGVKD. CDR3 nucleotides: TGTGCCATCAGTGATTTGGGGGCCGCCGATGGCTACACCTTC. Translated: CAISDLGAADGYTF.

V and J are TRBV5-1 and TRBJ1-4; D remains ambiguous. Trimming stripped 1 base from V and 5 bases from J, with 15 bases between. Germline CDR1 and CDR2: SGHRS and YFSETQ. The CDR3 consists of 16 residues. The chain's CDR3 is CASSLFGLAANEKLFF. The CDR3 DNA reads TGCGCCAGCAGCTTGTTCGGCCTCGCGGCCAATGAAAAACTGTTTTTT.

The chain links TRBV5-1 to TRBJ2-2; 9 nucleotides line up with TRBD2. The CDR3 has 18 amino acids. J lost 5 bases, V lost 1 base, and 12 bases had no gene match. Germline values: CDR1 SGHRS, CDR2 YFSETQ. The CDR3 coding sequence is TGCGCCAGCAGCTTGTCAAGGAGAGCGGGAGGCGATACCGGGGAGCTGTTTTTT. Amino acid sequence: CASSLSRRAGGDTGELFF.

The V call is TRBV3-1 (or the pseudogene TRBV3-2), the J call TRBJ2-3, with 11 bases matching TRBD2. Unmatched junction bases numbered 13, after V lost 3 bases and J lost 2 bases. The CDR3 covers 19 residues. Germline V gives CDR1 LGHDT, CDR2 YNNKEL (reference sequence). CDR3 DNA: TGTGCCAGCAGCCAGATAGGGACTAGCGGCTGGGGCCCCACAGATACGCAGTATTTT. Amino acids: CASSQIGTSGWGPTDTQYF.

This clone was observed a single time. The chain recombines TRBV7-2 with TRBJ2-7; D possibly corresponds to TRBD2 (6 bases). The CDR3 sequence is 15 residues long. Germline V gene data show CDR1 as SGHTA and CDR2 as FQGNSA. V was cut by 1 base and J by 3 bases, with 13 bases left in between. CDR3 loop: CASSLGRGYYYEQYF. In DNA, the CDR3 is TGTGCCAGCAGCTTAGGGCGGGGATACTACTACGAGCAGTACTTC.